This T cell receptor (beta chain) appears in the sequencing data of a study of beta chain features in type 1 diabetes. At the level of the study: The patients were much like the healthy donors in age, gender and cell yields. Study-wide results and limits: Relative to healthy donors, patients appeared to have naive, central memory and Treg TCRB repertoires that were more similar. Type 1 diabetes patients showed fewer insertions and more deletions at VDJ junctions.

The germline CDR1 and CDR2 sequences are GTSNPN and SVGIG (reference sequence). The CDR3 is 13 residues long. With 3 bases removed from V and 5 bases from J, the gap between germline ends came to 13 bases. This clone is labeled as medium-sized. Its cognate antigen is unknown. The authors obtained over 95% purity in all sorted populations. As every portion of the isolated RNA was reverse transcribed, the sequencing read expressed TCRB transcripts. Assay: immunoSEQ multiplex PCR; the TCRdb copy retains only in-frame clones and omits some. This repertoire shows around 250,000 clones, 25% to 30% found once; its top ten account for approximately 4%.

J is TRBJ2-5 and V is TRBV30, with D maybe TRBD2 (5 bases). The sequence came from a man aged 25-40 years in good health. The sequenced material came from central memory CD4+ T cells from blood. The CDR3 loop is CAWSGITRETQYF. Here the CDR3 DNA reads TGTGCCTGGAGCGGGATTACTCGGGAGACCCAGTACTTC.